The clone carrying this T cell receptor (beta chain) was seen at least ten times. Its antigen is unknown. V lost 3 bases and J 6 bases, leaving 17 bases between the germline ends. The CDR3 covers 14 residues. Germline CDR1 and CDR2: GTSNPN and SVGIG (reference sequence). This record comes from a study of regulatory T cells in long-lasting Graves disease. Study context: Graves' patients (newly diagnosed) had been on antithyroid drugs under 3 months.

Time point meaning: newly diagnosed GD, antithyroid drugs for less than 3 months. Extracted RNA from PBMCs served as the source of the TCR library. Whole-study findings and limits: Those with persistent disease had in common more public clonotypes (approximately 2,500) than new patients (approximately 970).

The TCR beta library used iRepertoire HTBI primers with Arm-PCR amplification of CDR3. Original data processing: Sample data revealed fewer than 70 TRBV and roughly 13 TRBJ segments. TCRdb re-analysed the multiplex PCR reads in MiXCR, keeping a single row per CDR3 protein. The V and J calls reflect TCRdb's pipeline rather than the authors' work. The repertoire holds around 320,000 distinct CDR3 sequences, 16% seen once, with 25% to 30% in the top ten. These data also formed part of another study, on T cells in Graves' hyperthyroidism and ophthalmopathy. That paper states: First-round RT-PCR targeting the TCR CDR3 was performed with the HTBI primer set.

The specimen comprised peripheral blood mononuclear cells (PBMCs), sampled at new diagnosis, from a patient treated with antithyroid drugs. The chain is built from TRBV30 and TRBJ1-1, with D perhaps TRBD1 (6 bases). The receptor comes from a middle-aged man with Graves disease. The CDR3 is CAWSGGQPDAEAFF. CDR3 nucleotides: TGTGCCTGGAGCGGAGGACAGCCAGACGCTGAAGCTTTCTTT.